The clone carrying this T cell receptor beta chain was counted a few times. The germline V gene has CDR1 KGHDR and CDR2 SFDVKD. This CDR3 is built from 16 residues. V was pared by 0 bases and J by 7 bases, with 6 bases of the junction left unmatched. TCRdb processed the 5' RACE reads anew with MiXCR; each CDR3 protein has one entry. Of fewer than 800,000 distinct CDR3 sequences in the sample, about 7.6% were seen once. These data originate in a study of identical twins. These sequences were also reported in another study, on yellow fever vaccine responses in identical twins. That investigation notes: Twins reportedly appeared to share part of their vaccine T cell response while keeping part individual.

This TCR came from a woman between 18 and 30 years old in good health. The specimen sequenced was PBMCs. The chain has TRBV24-1 and TRBJ2-1, with 9 nucleotides matching TRBD1. The CDR3 protein is CATSDLDRGTLNEQFF. CDR3 bases: TGTGCCACCAGTGATTTGGACAGGGGGACCCTTAATGAGCAGTTCTTC.